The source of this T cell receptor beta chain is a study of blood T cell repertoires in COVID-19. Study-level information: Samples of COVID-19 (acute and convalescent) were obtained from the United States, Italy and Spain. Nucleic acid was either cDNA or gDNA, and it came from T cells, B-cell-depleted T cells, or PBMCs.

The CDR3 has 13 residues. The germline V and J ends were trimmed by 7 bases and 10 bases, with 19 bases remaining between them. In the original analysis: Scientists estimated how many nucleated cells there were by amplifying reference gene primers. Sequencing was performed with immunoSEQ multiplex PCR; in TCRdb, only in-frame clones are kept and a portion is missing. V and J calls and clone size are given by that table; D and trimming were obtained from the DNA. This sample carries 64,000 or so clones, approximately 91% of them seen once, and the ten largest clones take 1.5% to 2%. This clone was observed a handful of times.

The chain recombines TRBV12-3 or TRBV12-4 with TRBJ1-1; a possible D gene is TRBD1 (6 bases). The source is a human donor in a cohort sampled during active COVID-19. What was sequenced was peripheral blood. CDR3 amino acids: CASTYLGGDGAFF. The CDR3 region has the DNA TGTGCCAGCACTTACTTAGGGGGGGATGGAGCTTTCTTT.